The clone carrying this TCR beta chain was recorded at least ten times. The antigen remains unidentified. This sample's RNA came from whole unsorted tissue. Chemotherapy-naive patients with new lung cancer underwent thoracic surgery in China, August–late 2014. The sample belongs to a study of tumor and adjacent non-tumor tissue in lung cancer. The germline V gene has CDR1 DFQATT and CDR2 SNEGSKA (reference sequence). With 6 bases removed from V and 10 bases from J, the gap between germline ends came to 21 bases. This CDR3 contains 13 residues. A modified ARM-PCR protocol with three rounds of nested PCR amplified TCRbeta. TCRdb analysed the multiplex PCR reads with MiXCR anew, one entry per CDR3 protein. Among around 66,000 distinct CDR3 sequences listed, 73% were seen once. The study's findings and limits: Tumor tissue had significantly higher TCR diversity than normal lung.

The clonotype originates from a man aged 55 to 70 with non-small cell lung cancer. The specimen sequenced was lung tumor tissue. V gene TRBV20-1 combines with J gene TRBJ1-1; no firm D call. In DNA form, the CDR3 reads TGCAGTGCCCCGCGGGGTGGGTTTGGCGGAGCTTTCTTT. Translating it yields CSAPRGGFGGAFF.